This T cell receptor beta chain was recorded in a study of OX40 agonist ivuxolimab in advanced cancers. Study background: Having had anti-PD-1, anti-PD-L1 or anti-CTLA-4 therapy before was allowed, and more than 35% had some. Two cutaneous melanoma patients and one hepatocellular carcinoma patient, three in all, had partial responses. Study results and caveats: Dosing at 0.1 to 3.0 mg/kg was accompanied by clonal expansion of CD4+ and CD8+ blood T cells by week 6.

Peripheral blood came from all dose cohorts at three timepoints. Libraries were prepared by immunoSEQ multiplex PCR; TCRdb keeps only in-frame clonotypes and omits some of them. Among roughly 50,000 clones listed, about 86% were seen once. CDR3 length: 16 residues. The germline V and J ends were trimmed by 0 bases and 3 bases, with 9 bases remaining between them. Germline V gives CDR1 SGHTA, CDR2 FQGTGA. Remarks on this clone: Its antigen is not identified.

The specimen comprised CD4+ or CD8+ T cells sorted from blood, sampled in a trial of the OX40 agonist ivuxolimab. The clonotype was recovered from an adult with an advanced solid tumor such as melanoma, head and neck, liver or kidney cancer. The J gene is TRBJ2-6, the V gene TRBV7-3; D gene ambiguous. DNA of the CDR3: TGTGCCAGCAGCTTAACGACACTATTTGGGGCCAACGTCCTGACTTTC. This gives the protein CASSLTTLFGANVLTF.